This TCR beta chain was identified during a study of identical twins (dated by TCRdb to between 2015 and 2016). With regard to the full study: To test whether fetal clonotypes persist, the study used deep sequencing on TCR alpha and beta repertoires from monozygotic twins, unrelated adults of various ages, and cord blood. To rule out contamination, the twin experiments were replicated at different times with different library preparation protocols. On the study overall, not on this receptor specifically: A weaker excess of twin sharing was found in beta out-of-frame sequences because the signal-to-noise ratio was lowered by fewer shared sequences. Because the same donors could not be followed over many years, conclusions were based on cross-sectional statistical analysis. Invariant T cells such as MAIT and iNKT could partly confound zero-insertion analyses, though diverse VJ usage argued against this for most clonotypes. Compared with coincidental sharing between unrelated individuals, out-of-frame TCR alpha sequences shared between twins showed an excess of sequences with low generation probability. Abundant cord blood beta clonotypes carried fewer insertions; young adult naive repertoires showed a weaker similar trend, while memory repertoires showed none. Out-of-frame TCR alpha sharing in monozygotic twins was systematically underestimated by recombination models, whereas sharing between unrelated individuals was in agreement with the recombination models.

Many counts were recorded for this clonotype. No antigen is known for it. The sample holds no much larger clone one base away, and base qualities are not on file. Here V drops 5 bases and J drops 4 bases, and the junction holds 10 bases not matched to any gene. The CDR1 and CDR2 encoded by the germline V gene are SGHRS and YFSETQ. The CDR3 starts with the cysteine, ends with the phenylalanine, and has 16 residues. Only the CDR3 part of the read is kept: 48 bases, read in frame from the first base. Receptor libraries were prepared by 5' RACE. The sequencer listed for this sample is Illumina HiSeq 2000. Template switching added a universal primer binding site, and the final cDNA carried a unique molecular identifier that allowed TCR cDNA molecules to be counted accurately. Specific primers in the conserved constant-segment region were used to synthesize first-strand cDNA for TCR alpha and beta chains. Each cDNA library was double barcoded, with a SMART-Mk sample barcode plus Illumina barcodes, to control for contamination. Two successive PCR steps introduced TruSeq adapter sequences along with Illumina sample barcodes. The Illumina HiSeq platform was used with custom primers to sequence TCR alpha and beta cDNA libraries. Concerning the study's data processing: MiGEC was used to process raw reads and extract unique molecular identifiers, and MiXCR was used to find CDR3 positions. Recombination models were inferred per individual with the repgenHMM and IGoR tools using an EM algorithm. The analysis of shared clonotypes was done with the tcR package in R, with sharing normalized by the product of cloneset sizes. To study raw recombination free of thymic and clonal selection effects, out-of-frame nonproductive sequences were analyzed. The raw public reads went through TCRdb reprocessing: fastp at Q25, MiXCR clone calling, in-frame beta chains kept. When rows share a CDR3 protein, they turn into one entry using the most common DNA and genes. TCRdb, not the authors, supplied the V and J calls. In this sample the table shows more than 1.5 million distinct CDR3 sequences, roughly a third of which occur a single time. The ten most abundant clones make up under 0.35% of the sample.

Every donor in the study was a healthy Caucasian. This sequence was found in a newborn girl in good health. The chain employs TRBV5-1 and TRBJ2-4; 9 bases in between match TRBD1. The sample consisted of cord blood. The nucleotide sequence reads TGCGCCAGCAGTTTAACCACCGGGACAGGGAAAAACATTCAGTACTTC. This yields the protein CASSLTTGTGKNIQYF.